The next 24 T cell receptor beta chains were all read from a single sample in a study of shared clonotypes between healthy human individuals. The assay was immunoSEQ multiplex PCR, and TCRdb's table has in-frame clones only and misses some. The repertoire has some 1,100,000 clones, approximately 80% of them found once; the top ten carry about 0.52%. What was sequenced was memory CD4+ T cells from PBMCs. Described subset: CD45RA-negative fraction. These receptors all stem from a man between 18 and 29 years old in good health. Some clones in this sample may be carry-over from other donors' samples.

The gene calls are TRBV6-5 and TRBJ2-3, with D hard to call. The CDR3 contains 13 residues. In germline, CDR1 is MNHEY, CDR2 SVGAGI. V was trimmed by 2 bases and J by 0 bases, leaving 3 bases between them. CDR3 DNA sequence: TGTGCCAGCAGTTACCATAGCACAGATACGCAGTATTTT. It codes for CASSYHSTDTQYF.

The rearrangement links TRBV23-1 to TRBJ2-7, with unresolved D. TRBV23-1 is placed among ORFs of uncertain function. CDR3 length: 14 amino acids. V was cut by 2 bases and J by 1 base, with 9 bases left in between. DNA of the CDR3: TGCGCCAGCAGTCAAAACAGACCTTCCTACGAGCAGTACTTC. This encodes CASSQNRPSYEQYF.

The chain's CDR3 is CATSIDQVYGYTF. The CDR3 bases are TGTGCCACCAGCATTGATCAAGTCTATGGCTACACCTTC. The chain carries TRBV15 and TRBJ1-2; D is ambiguous. The germline V gene has CDR1 LNHNV and CDR2 YYDKDF (reference sequence). V lost 4 bases to trimming and J lost 4 bases, with 10 bases between them. CDR3 length: 13 amino acids.

V usage is TRBV28 and J usage is TRBJ2-7; TRBD1 aligns across 7 bases. This CDR3 comprises 15 residues. The V segment lost 9 bases and the J segment 5 bases; nucleotides outside the gene matches: 16. Germline values: CDR1 MDHEN, CDR2 SYDVKM. In DNA, the CDR3 is TGTGCCAGAAAGAGAGAGAAAACAGGGGTCGACGAGCAGTACTTC. As protein: CARKREKTGVDEQYF. Complete variable domain (other parts from reference TRBV28 and TRBJ2-7): DVKVTQSSRYLVKRTGEKVFLECVQDMDHENMFWYRQDPGLGLRLIYFSYDVKMKEKGDIPEGYSVSREKKERFSLILESASTNQTSMYLCARKREKTGVDEQYFGPGTRLTVT.

The chain joins TRBV28 to TRBJ2-3; maybe TRBD1 (6 bases). The V end lost 0 bases, the J end lost 3 bases, and 19 bases lay between the germline ends. The CDR3 extends over 18 amino acids. The germline CDR1 and CDR2 sequences are MDHEN and SYDVKM. In nucleotides, the CDR3 is TGTGCCAGCAGTTTATGGAAAGAACAGGGTTCTGGGACAGATACGCAGTATTTT. Its protein product is CASSLWKEQGSGTDTQYF.

This clone was recorded a few times. This chain uses TRBV4-1 with TRBJ2-7; 7 nucleotides agree with TRBD1. The ends lost 3 bases at V and 3 bases at J; junction bases unmatched: 8. In germline, CDR1 is MGHRA, CDR2 YSYEKL. The CDR3 contains 15 residues. CDR3 amino acids: CASSQHRGADYEQYF. CDR3 DNA: TGCGCCAGCAGCCAGCACAGGGGCGCGGACTACGAGCAGTACTTC.

This clone was observed once. V and J are TRBV7-6 and TRBJ2-2; D may match TRBD1 or TRBD2 (6 bases each). The CDR3 runs to 16 residues. Germline lookup yields CDR1 SGHVS and CDR2 FNYEAQ. V gave up 4 bases and J gave up 4 bases, with 16 bases separating them. The CDR3 DNA is TGTGCCAGCAGCTCTAGGGGTTCGGGGGCCACCGGGGAGCTGTTTTTT. It specifies CASSSRGSGATGELFF. Looking up the rest from reference TRBV7-6 and TRBJ2-2 gives the full variable domain: GAGVSQSPRYKVTKRGQDVALRCDPISGHVSLYWYRQALGQGPEFLTYFNYEAQQDKSGLPNDRFSAERPEGSISTLTIQRTEQRDSAMYRCASSSRGSGATGELFFGEGSRLTVL.

The chain carries TRBV19 and TRBJ2-7; D is uncertain. Germline V gene lookup returns CDR1 LNHDA and CDR2 SQIVND (reference sequence). The V end was cut by 6 bases, the J end by 0 bases, with 6 bases between. This CDR3 has 12 residues. CDR3 bases: TGTGCCAGTAGACCACACTCCTACGAGCAGTACTTC. This gives the protein CASRPHSYEQYF.

J is TRBJ2-1 and V is TRBV7-3; 7 bases match TRBD2. V shed 0 bases and J 5 bases; nucleotides not matched to a gene: 4. The CDR3 is 15 residues long. CDR1 is SGHTA, CDR2 FQGTGA, per germline. The CDR3 reads CASSLTGTTHNEQFF. CDR3 DNA: TGTGCCAGCAGCTTAACAGGGACTACCCACAATGAGCAGTTCTTC.

V usage is TRBV29-1 and J usage is TRBJ2-2; D possibly corresponds to TRBD1 (6 bases). V shed 8 bases and J shed 0 bases, with 13 bases lying between them. This CDR3 contains 14 residues. Germline V gene lookup returns CDR1 SQVTM and CDR2 ANQGSEA. The CDR3 reads CSSRGNANTGELFF. DNA for the CDR3: TGCAGCTCGAGGGGGAACGCGAACACCGGGGAGCTGTTTTTT.

The genes are TRBV7-9 and TRBJ1-5, with D perhaps matching TRBD1 (5 bases). CDR3 length: 12 amino acids. Germline loops: CDR1 SEHNR, CDR2 FQNEAQ (reference sequence). V lost 5 bases and J 6 bases, leaving 8 bases between the germline ends. Here the CDR3 reads CASSGGIQPQHF. The CDR3 DNA is TGTGCCAGCAGCGGGGGGATTCAGCCCCAGCATTTT.

This rearrangement joins TRBV11-2 to TRBJ2-7, with D perhaps being TRBD1 or TRBD2 (5 bases each). V lost 3 bases and J 2 bases, leaving 20 bases between the germline ends. From germline, CDR1 is SGHAT and CDR2 FQNNGV. The CDR3 is 17 amino acids. As DNA, the CDR3 is TGTGCCAGCAGCTTTACCTCAGGGACCTCATTGCCCTACGAGCAGTACTTC. It encodes CASSFTSGTSLPYEQYF.

The V gene is TRBV30, the J gene TRBJ2-5; D possibly corresponds to TRBD1 (8 bases). The length of the CDR3 is 13 residues. Germline assignment: CDR1 GTSNPN and CDR2 SVGIG (reference sequence). V gave up 0 bases and J gave up 7 bases, with 12 bases separating them. The chain's CDR3 is CAWSVNRGGTQYF. The CDR3 DNA reads as TGTGCCTGGAGTGTAAACAGGGGGGGGACCCAGTACTTC.

This chain connects TRBV6-1 to TRBJ2-2; D remains unclear. Trimming removed 7 bases at V and 0 bases at J, with 9 bases between. CDR3 length equals 14 residues. The germline CDR1 and CDR2 sequences are MNHNS and SASEGT. As DNA, the CDR3 is TGTGCCAGCATTTTCACAGCGAACACCGGGGAGCTGTTTTTT. This translates into CASIFTANTGELFF.

The rearrangement links TRBV7-8 to TRBJ2-5; 7 nucleotides align to TRBD2. Losses at the gene ends were 5 bases for V and 3 bases for J; bases not matched to a gene: 9. The CDR3 length is 15 residues. Germline CDR1 reads SGHVS; CDR2 reads FQNEAQ. Here the CDR3 reads CASSQAGEGKETQYF. DNA of the CDR3: TGTGCCAGCAGCCAGGCGGGGGAGGGGAAAGAGACCCAGTACTTC.

The chain employs TRBV27 and TRBJ1-1; 9 bases are shared with TRBD1. Losses at the gene ends were 3 bases for V and 10 bases for J; bases not matched to a gene: 9. The length of the CDR3 is 14 residues. In germline, CDR1 is MNHEY, CDR2 SMNVEV (reference sequence). CDR3 loop: CASSFGTGSQRAFF. CDR3 DNA: TGTGCCAGCAGTTTCGGGACAGGGTCTCAGCGAGCTTTCTTT.

The chain links TRBV9 to TRBJ1-2; possible D gene TRBD1, 5 bases. In germline, CDR1 is SGDLS, CDR2 YYNGEE. The V end lost 3 bases, the J end lost 3 bases, and 12 bases lay between the germline ends. The CDR3 is made up of 14 amino acids. The CDR3 loop reads CASSAAGGYYGYTF. The CDR3 DNA reads as TGTGCCAGCAGCGCTGCGGGGGGGTACTATGGCTACACCTTC.

This chain uses TRBV28 with TRBJ1-1; the D gene is possibly TRBD1 (6 bases). Trimming took off 6 bases at V and 3 bases at J, with 23 bases between the two ends. The CDR3 contains 17 residues. Looked up from germline, CDR1 is MDHEN and CDR2 is SYDVKM. The CDR3 protein is CASSSGGAAPSDTEAFF. The CDR3 nucleotides are TGTGCCAGCAGCTCCGGGGGGGCGGCCCCCTCCGACACTGAAGCTTTCTTT.

The chain links TRBV4-1 to TRBJ1-5; D uncertain. CDR1 and CDR2 (germline): MGHRA, YSYEKL. CDR3 length: 15 residues. Deletions cut 4 bases from V and 0 bases from J, with 10 bases between. The CDR3 DNA follows: TGCGCCAGCAGCCTCGAACCTTATAGCAATCAGCCCCAGCATTTT. Translated: CASSLEPYSNQPQHF.

The chain joins TRBV6-5 to TRBJ2-1; no definite D call. Trimming took 7 bases from V and 3 from J, leaving 16 bases between them. The CDR3 length is 15 residues. Germline V lookup: CDR1 MNHEY, CDR2 SVGAGI. This chain's CDR3 is CASTMSWGNYNEQFF. CDR3 in DNA: TGTGCCAGCACCATGTCCTGGGGTAACTACAATGAGCAGTTCTTC.

CDR3 residues: CASSLRSSGEKLFF. The CDR3 DNA follows: TGCGCCAGCAGCTTACGCAGCTCTGGGGAAAAACTGTTTTTT. The J gene is TRBJ1-4, the V gene TRBV5-1, with D hard to call. The CDR3 covers 14 residues. Trimming removed 2 bases at V and 8 bases at J, with 13 bases between. Per the germline V gene, CDR1 is SGHRS and CDR2 is YFSETQ.

The CDR3 nucleotides read TGCGCCAGCAGCAAAGGACAGGGGTCCACTGAAGCTTTCTTT. The encoded protein is CASSKGQGSTEAFF. V gene TRBV5-1 combines with J gene TRBJ1-1; 9 nucleotides match TRBD1. This CDR3 contains 14 residues. The junction had 5 bases not matched to a gene; V was cut back by 4 bases and J by 4 bases. The germline V gene has CDR1 SGHRS and CDR2 YFSETQ.

This chain uses TRBV2 with TRBJ1-1; the D is unclear. CDR1 and CDR2 (germline): SNHLY, FYNNEI. Trimming removed 4 bases from V and 0 bases from J, with 9 bases in between. The CDR3 extends over 14 amino acids. The CDR3 spells CASSGDGLNTEAFF. The DNA for the CDR3 is TGTGCCAGCAGTGGCGACGGGCTGAACACTGAAGCTTTCTTT. Looking up the rest from reference TRBV2 and TRBJ1-1 gives the full variable domain: EPEVTQTPSHQVTQMGQEVILRCVPISNHLYFYWYRQILGQKVEFLVSFYNNEISEKSEIFDDQFSVERPDGSNFTLKIRSTKLEDSAMYFCASSGDGLNTEAFFGQGTRLTVV.

This chain links TRBV15 with TRBJ2-1; TRBD2 agrees at 7 bases. Germline V gene sequence: CDR1 LNHNV, CDR2 YYDKDF (reference sequence). The CDR3 totals 16 residues. Germline trimming cut 0 bases from V and 3 bases from J; bases unmatched to any gene: 5. The CDR3 sequence is CATSRDGGSRYNEQFF. The CDR3 coding sequence is TGTGCCACCAGCAGAGATGGCGGGAGTCGCTACAATGAGCAGTTCTTC.